This is a list of T cell receptor beta chains from one sample in a study of T-cell reconstitution after alpha-beta-depleted transplantation in children. TCRdb re-analysed the PCR reads in MiXCR, keeping a single row per CDR3 protein. The sample consists of 780,000 or so distinct CDR3 sequences, around 17% of them appearing once. The sequenced sample was PBMCs, mostly from graft donor cells, obtained 360 days after TCRalphabeta/CD19-depleted stem cell transplant. The receptors originated from a male patient younger than 18 who had a stem cell transplant for acute lymphoblastic leukemia, so the T cells may come from the graft donor. Both conserved end residues are part of each CDR3. A D gene is named only where the DNA matches it firmly. Size values are once, few and many counts, or a class for expanded clones, and some rows have none.

clone size | J gene | D gene | V gene | CDR3 protein | CDR3 DNA
- | TRBJ2-7 | TRBD1 | TRBV29-1 | CSAKQGAGEQYF | TGCAGCGCCAAACAGGGGGCAGGAGAGCAGTACTTC
few | TRBJ1-1 | - | TRBV30 | CAWRVRYYNTEAFF | TGTGCCTGGAGGGTCCGCTATTATAACACTGAAGCTTTCTTT
few | TRBJ2-5 | - | TRBV21-1 | CASSKSGQSLAGAKETQYF | TGTGCCAGCAGCAAAAGCGGCCAATCCCTGGCGGGAGCAAAAGAGACCCAGTACTTC
- | TRBJ1-5 | TRBD1 | TRBV9 | CASSVVDRDSQPQHF | TGTGCCAGCAGCGTAGTGGACAGGGACAGTCAGCCCCAGCATTTT
few | TRBJ2-7 | - | TRBV4-1 | CASSRVVGTVLSYEQYF | TGCGCCAGCAGCCGGGTCGTGGGGACTGTCCTCTCCTACGAGCAGTACTTC
- | TRBJ2-1 | TRBD2 | TRBV3-1 | CATSHLLAGVTYNEQFF | TGTGCCACCTCCCACCTACTAGCGGGAGTAACCTACAATGAGCAGTTCTTC
- | TRBJ2-6 | TRBD2 | TRBV6-2/TRBV6-3 | CASSATSVQTLSGANVLTF | TGTGCCAGCAGCGCGACTAGCGTACAAACCCTCTCTGGGGCCAACGTCCTGACTTTC
- | TRBJ1-2 | TRBD1 | TRBV7-8 | CASSLRGLGYGYTF | TGTGCCAGCAGCTTAAGGGGGCTTGGCTATGGCTACACCTTC
- | TRBJ1-2 | - | TRBV6-5 | CASSYSRNGGENGYTF | TGTGCCAGCAGTTACTCCCGAAACGGAGGTGAGAATGGCTACACCTTC
- | TRBJ1-5 | - | TRBV25-1 | CASSEQGNQPQHF | TGTGCCAGCAGTGAACAGGGCAATCAGCCCCAGCATTTT
few | TRBJ2-5 | - | TRBV7-8 | CASSLGRLAYRETQYF | TGTGCCAGCAGCTTAGGTCGGCTAGCCTACAGAGAGACCCAGTACTTC
few | TRBJ2-2 | TRBD1 | TRBV10-1 | CASNRDRGTGELFF | TGCGCCAGCAACCGGGACAGAGGGACCGGGGAGCTGTTTTTT
few | TRBJ1-1 | - | TRBV29-1 | CSVKGPRGTEAFF | TGCAGCGTTAAGGGTCCCCGGGGCACTGAAGCTTTCTTT
- | TRBJ2-7 | TRBD2 | TRBV12-3/TRBV12-4 | CASSFGGGPPYEQYF | TGTGCCAGCAGTTTTGGGGGAGGGCCCCCCTACGAGCAGTACTTC
- | TRBJ2-3 | - | TRBV5-1 | CASSFELSTDTQYF | TGCGCCAGCAGCTTTGAGCTGTCCACAGATACGCAGTATTTT
many | TRBJ1-2 | - | TRBV9 | CASSVQLNYGYTF | TGTGCCAGCAGCGTGCAGTTAAACTATGGCTACACCTTC
- | TRBJ1-2 | - | TRBV18 | CASSRVAGDGYTF | TGTGCCAGCTCACGAGTTGCGGGGGATGGCTACACCTTC
few | TRBJ2-2 | - | TRBV6-1 | CASSQLSGTNTGELFF | TGTGCCAGCAGTCAGCTTAGCGGAACGAACACCGGGGAGCTGTTTTTT
few | TRBJ1-2 | - | TRBV20-1 | CSAVQGNYGYTF | TGCAGTGCTGTACAGGGTAACTATGGCTACACCTTC
few | TRBJ2-6 | - | TRBV12-3/TRBV12-4 | CASNSPKGRVAGANVLTF | TGTGCCAGCAACTCCCCTAAGGGCAGGGTCGCTGGGGCCAACGTCCTGACTTTC
few | TRBJ2-1 | - | TRBV27 | CASSSRWSSYNEQFF | TGTGCCAGCAGTTCCCGATGGAGCTCCTACAATGAGCAGTTCTTC
many | TRBJ1-5 | TRBD1 | TRBV20-1 | CSAAGQGGNQPQHF | TGCAGTGCTGCGGGACAGGGAGGCAATCAGCCCCAGCATTTT
- | TRBJ2-3 | - | TRBV24-1 | CATGVPGGPTDTQYF | TGTGCCACCGGAGTTCCTGGGGGTCCCACAGATACGCAGTATTTT
once | TRBJ2-1 | TRBD2 | TRBV11-2 | CASSTPPGTSGIHNEQFF | TGTGCCAGCAGCACCCCTCCCGGGACTAGCGGGATCCACAATGAGCAGTTCTTC
many | TRBJ2-7 | - | TRBV5-1 | CASSSDSALYEQYF | TGCGCCAGCAGCTCGGACAGCGCACTCTACGAGCAGTACTTC